The 27 T cell receptor beta chains listed next were all sequenced from one sample in a study of response to subunit inactivated influenza vaccine. TCRdb re-derived calls from the RT-PCR reads in MiXCR, one entry per CDR3 protein. The table shows roughly 550,000 distinct CDR3 sequences, with 20% to 25% occurring only once. The same specimen was also included in a second study, on T cells expressing NK-cell markers. From that study: Beta-chain TCR cDNA was generated via 5'RACE template switching with UMIs.

The starting material was CD4+ T cells sorted from PBMCs, obtained roughly 13 days after vaccination. The receptors were sampled from a man in his fifties who received an inactivated influenza vaccine.

This chain joins TRBV5-6 and TRBJ1-6, with a possible D match to TRBD1 (6 bases). CDR3 length: 15 residues. The V end was cut by 2 bases, the J end by 7 bases, with 13 bases between. The germline V gene encodes CDR1 SGHDT and CDR2 YYEEEE. The DNA of the CDR3 is TGTGCCAGCAGCTTTTGGGACACCGACAATTCACCCCTCCACTTT. Its translation is CASSFWDTDNSPLHF.

The chain is built from TRBV9 and TRBJ2-5, with a tentative D call TRBD2 (6 bases). This CDR3 spans 16 amino acids. In germline, CDR1 is SGDLS, CDR2 YYNGEE. With 0 bases removed from V and 1 base from J, the gap between germline ends came to 13 bases. The CDR3 reads CASSVGNSGSQETQYF. CDR3 nucleotide sequence: TGTGCCAGCAGCGTAGGTAATAGCGGAAGCCAAGAGACCCAGTACTTC.

J is TRBJ2-2 and V is TRBV4-1; D is perhaps TRBD1 (5 bases). The CDR3 is 15 amino acids. V was shortened by 1 base and J by 9 bases, with 15 bases between the two germline ends. The germline gives CDR1 MGHRA, CDR2 YSYEKL. The CDR3 here is CASSQVKGRDWELFF. The CDR3, as DNA: TGCGCCAGCAGCCAAGTCAAGGGGCGCGACTGGGAGCTGTTTTTT.

This clonotype occurred a few times. The gene calls are TRBV5-1 and TRBJ2-1; D is unresolved. Germline loops: CDR1 SGHRS, CDR2 YFSETQ. V lost 3 bases, J lost 7 bases, and 17 bases lay in between. CDR3 length: 15 amino acids. The CDR3 DNA sequence: TGCGCCAGCAGCTACGAACCCGGAGTTGGAAATGAGCAGTTCTTC. Encoded protein: CASSYEPGVGNEQFF.

This clonotype was observed a handful of times. The chain joins TRBV12-3 or TRBV12-4 to TRBJ2-1; maybe TRBD2 (7 bases). With 7 bases removed from V and 5 bases from J, the gap between germline ends came to 21 bases. The CDR3 sequence is 16 residues long. CDR3 in amino acids: CASIGGRASGHNEQFF. The CDR3 DNA reads TGTGCCAGCATCGGGGGGCGGGCTAGCGGTCACAATGAGCAGTTCTTC.

The V gene is TRBV5-1, the J gene TRBJ2-2, with 8 bases that match TRBD1. The CDR3 extends over 16 amino acids. Unmatched junction bases numbered 9, after V lost 4 bases and J lost 4 bases. Germline V gene sequence: CDR1 SGHRS, CDR2 YFSETQ. CDR3 sequence reads: CASSLLGQGSTGELFF. Written as DNA, the CDR3 is TGCGCCAGCAGCCTCCTCGGACAGGGATCCACCGGGGAGCTGTTTTTT.

This clonotype was counted only a few times. The rearrangement joins TRBV29-1 to TRBJ1-3, with TRBD1 identical over 9 bases. There are 14 residues in the CDR3. Germline V CDR1 and CDR2: SQVTM, ANQGSEA. J was trimmed by 1 base and V by 4 bases; bases with no gene match: 2. CDR3 sequence (DNA): TGCAGCGTTGTACAGGGGGCGTCTGGAAACACCATATATTTT. This sequence encodes CSVVQGASGNTIYF.

This chain uses TRBV20-1 with TRBJ2-3; D may be TRBD1 or TRBD2 (5 bases each). Germline CDR1 reads DFQATT; CDR2 reads SNEGSKA (reference sequence). Trimming pared 0 bases from V and 4 bases from J, leaving 8 bases between. The CDR3 loop spans 13 amino acids. The CDR3 bases are TGCAGTGCTAGAGAGAGGGACGCAGATACGCAGTATTTT. Translated, it gives CSARERDADTQYF.

As for this clonotype: This may be a read error: a much more frequent sequence differs by one nucleotide. The chain combines TRBV9 with TRBJ2-2, with no clear D. This CDR3 has 11 residues. Trimming took off 1 base at V and 6 bases at J, with 1 base between the two ends. Germline V gene sequence: CDR1 SGDLS, CDR2 YYNGEE. CDR3: CASSVSGELFF. In nucleotides, the CDR3 is TGTGCCAGCAGCGTATCCGGGGAGCTGTTTTTT.

V usage is TRBV29-1 and J usage is TRBJ2-1, with 8 bases lining up with TRBD2. The ends lost 8 bases at V and 6 bases at J; junction bases unmatched: 9. Looked up from germline, CDR1 is SQVTM and CDR2 is ANQGSEA. The CDR3 covers 13 residues. The CDR3 region is CSILAGMVNEQFF. The CDR3 DNA is TGCAGCATCTTAGCGGGGATGGTCAATGAGCAGTTCTTC.

This clonotype has only a few counts. This chain joins TRBV6-2 or TRBV6-3 and TRBJ2-3; 7 bases are a match to TRBD1. The CDR3 totals 14 residues. Trimming cost V 6 bases and J 7 bases; bases outside gene matches: 10. Germline V gene sequence: CDR1 MNHEY, CDR2 SVGEGT. In DNA form, the CDR3 reads TGTGCCAGCAGCCCTGGGACAGTCCTGAATACGCAGTATTTT. Amino acid sequence: CASSPGTVLNTQYF.

V is TRBV11-2 and J is TRBJ2-3; 12 bases are a match to TRBD2. CDR3 size: 18 residues. Trimming took 6 bases from V and 6 from J; bases not matched to a gene: 16. Germline V gives CDR1 SGHAT, CDR2 FQNNGV. CDR3: CASRLSRASGGVGDTQYF. The DNA of the CDR3 is TGTGCCAGCAGGCTGAGTAGGGCTAGCGGGGGGGTAGGGGATACGCAGTATTTT.

The genes are TRBV29-1 and TRBJ1-1, with D uncertain. The CDR3 is 12 residues long. V was cut by 6 bases and J by 5 bases, with 13 bases left in between. Germline V gene data show CDR1 as SQVTM and CDR2 as ANQGSEA. The CDR3: CSVARGGTEAFF. CDR3 coding DNA: TGCAGCGTGGCCCGGGGAGGAACTGAAGCTTTCTTT.

This clonotype came up a few times. The chain links TRBV4-3 to TRBJ2-2; weak D call: TRBD1 (5 bases). Germline loops: CDR1 LGHNA, CDR2 YSLEER. This CDR3 is 15 amino acids long. The V end lost 1 base, the J end lost 5 bases, and 11 bases lay between the germline ends. The CDR3 coding sequence is TGCGCCAGCAGCCAAGGTGGGCAGGGAACCGGGGAGCTGTTTTTT. Translation: CASSQGGQGTGELFF.

The chain joins TRBV19 to TRBJ2-2; TRBD1 is a possible D gene (5 bases). V was pared by 4 bases and J by 0 bases, with 12 bases between. Germline loops: CDR1 LNHDA, CDR2 SQIVND (reference sequence). The CDR3 extends over 16 amino acids. CDR3 region: CASSKSRAANTGELFF. CDR3 DNA: TGTGCCAGTAGTAAAAGCAGGGCCGCGAACACCGGGGAGCTGTTTTTT.

This clonotype was observed a few times. The CDR3 DNA reads TGTGCCAGCAGCCGTACAGGGGGCGGCTACGAGCAGTACTTC. Translated: CASSRTGGGYEQYF. The rearrangement uses TRBV4-2 and TRBJ2-7; 9 bases align to TRBD1. The ends lost 4 bases at V and 3 bases at J; junction bases unmatched: 4. The CDR3 is made up of 14 amino acids. The germline gives CDR1 LGHNA, CDR2 YNFKEQ.

The table lists this clonotype with many counts. V usage is TRBV20-1 and J usage is TRBJ2-1, with D hard to call. CDR3 length: 16 residues. In germline, CDR1 is DFQATT, CDR2 SNEGSKA (reference sequence). The ends were cut back, 0 bases at V and 3 bases at J, with 15 bases in the middle. The CDR3 sequence: CSARDRSRSRYNEQFF. CDR3 bases: TGCAGTGCTAGAGATCGGTCCCGGTCCCGCTACAATGAGCAGTTCTTC.

Only a few counts were recorded for this clonotype. The rearrangement joins TRBV7-8 to TRBJ2-5, with TRBD1 identical over 11 bases. The CDR3 length is 16 residues. Germline V lookup: CDR1 SGHVS, CDR2 FQNEAQ. The V segment lost 4 bases and the J segment 2 bases; nucleotides outside the gene matches: 6. CDR3 DNA: TGTGCCAGCAGCTACGGGACAGGGGGACCACAAGAGACCCAGTACTTC. This gives the protein CASSYGTGGPQETQYF.

In this sample, this clonotype turned up many times. The V call is TRBV5-1, the J call TRBJ2-1; perhaps TRBD1 as D (8 bases). The CDR3 runs to 16 residues. Looked up from germline, CDR1 is SGHRS and CDR2 is YFSETQ. The V gene lost 0 bases and the J gene lost 2 bases, with 12 bases spanning the gap. The DNA of the CDR3 is TGCGCCAGCAGCTTGGACAGGGGGGGGACCTACAATGAGCAGTTCTTC. Encoded protein: CASSLDRGGTYNEQFF.

V and J are TRBV11-2 and TRBJ1-4; 7 nucleotides match TRBD1. The length of the CDR3 is 15 residues. Germline V gene lookup returns CDR1 SGHAT and CDR2 FQNNGV. With V trimmed by 1 base and J by 6 bases, 5 bases remained unmatched. The CDR3 sequence is CASSLAVTGYEKLFF. DNA of the CDR3: TGTGCCAGCAGCTTAGCAGTGACAGGGTATGAAAAACTGTTTTTT.

This clonotype has a count of ten or more. V gene TRBV6-5 combines with J gene TRBJ2-7; D is unclear. Germline assignment: CDR1 MNHEY and CDR2 SVGAGI. The CDR3 runs to 16 residues. Trimming stripped 2 bases from V and 0 bases from J, with 14 bases between. The CDR3 nucleotides read TGTGCCAGCAGTTACGGGTCTGGTACCAGCTCCTACGAGCAGTACTTC. Its protein product is CASSYGSGTSSYEQYF.

The chain recombines TRBV6-2 or TRBV6-3 with TRBJ2-7; 11 bases are shared with TRBD2. The germline V gene encodes CDR1 MNHEY and CDR2 SVGEGT. V shed 6 bases, J shed 6 bases, and the junction held 4 bases outside the gene matches. This CDR3 is 13 amino acids long. The CDR3 reads CASRLAGGIEQYF. The DNA of the CDR3 is TGTGCCAGCAGGTTAGCGGGAGGGATCGAGCAGTACTTC.

This clonotype occurred many times. The chain employs TRBV15 and TRBJ2-7; perhaps TRBD2 as D (5 bases). With 3 bases removed from V and 0 bases from J, the gap between germline ends came to 12 bases. Germline V gene data show CDR1 as LNHNV and CDR2 as YYDKDF (reference sequence). The CDR3 is made up of 15 amino acids. The CDR3 coding sequence is TGTGCCACCAGCAGCGAAGGACTCGGCTCCTACGAGCAGTACTTC. Encoded protein: CATSSEGLGSYEQYF.

This CDR3 reads CSARSRTAQGYF. The CDR3 DNA reads TGCAGTGCTAGAAGCCGGACAGCCCAGGGGTATTTT. The V gene is TRBV20-1, the J gene TRBJ2-3; D may be TRBD1 (6 bases). V dropped 2 bases and J dropped 14 bases, with 17 bases sitting between them. The germline CDR1 and CDR2 sequences are DFQATT and SNEGSKA (reference sequence). The CDR3 is 12 amino acids.

The gene calls are TRBV5-1 and TRBJ2-5, with 8 bases fitting TRBD1. J was trimmed by 2 bases and V by 7 bases; bases with no gene match: 7. From germline, CDR1 is SGHRS and CDR2 YFSETQ. This CDR3 contains 14 residues. CDR3: CASGLTGAQETQYF. The CDR3 DNA sequence: TGCGCCAGCGGACTGACAGGGGCACAAGAGACCCAGTACTTC.

The gene calls are TRBV5-8 and TRBJ2-1; no clear D gene. Trimming shortened V by 6 bases and J by 2 bases, and 9 bases separated the two germline ends. Per germline, CDR1 SGHTS and CDR2 YDEGEE. This CDR3 region has 13 residues. The CDR3 here is CASKSRPYNEQFF. The CDR3 DNA sequence: TGTGCCAGCAAAAGTCGACCCTACAATGAGCAGTTCTTC.

This clonotype has more than one count but fewer than ten. The V gene is TRBV29-1, the J gene TRBJ2-7; TRBD2 aligns across 15 bases. Germline-derived CDR1 and CDR2 are SQVTM and ANQGSEA. V lost 0 bases to trimming and J lost 2 bases; unmatched junction nucleotides: 11. This CDR3 contains 19 residues. This chain's CDR3 is CSVEEGLAGGAFPTYEQYF. CDR3 in DNA: TGCAGCGTTGAAGAAGGACTAGCGGGAGGGGCTTTCCCAACCTACGAGCAGTACTTC.